This T cell receptor (beta chain) comes out of a study of CD4+ T cells in melanoma. Broader study findings: A reported correlation linked neoantigen-specific CD4+ T cells to CD8+, macrophage and B cell function. In melanoma, neoantigen-specific CD4+ T cells reportedly differed in differentiation state.

Sequencing used immunoSEQ multiplex PCR; TCRdb keeps in-frame clones, though not all of them. Among 90,000 to 130,000 clones, 80% to 95% were seen once, and the ten largest hold around 3.3%. Note on this clone: Its matching antigen is unknown.

The sequence derives from a human donor with melanoma. Specimen: peripheral blood.

The CDR3 spells CASSERQGPDTQYF. CDR3 nucleotides: TGTGCCAGCAGTGAACGGCAGGGACCAGATACGCAGTATTTT. The chain links TRBV6-1 to TRBJ2-3; D tentatively fits TRBD1 or TRBD2 (5 bases each). Trimming removed 2 bases from V and 4 bases from J, with 10 bases in between. The germline V gene has CDR1 MNHNS and CDR2 SASEGT. The CDR3 has 14 amino acids.